This TCR beta chain was recorded in a study of blood T cell repertoires in COVID-19. At the level of the study: COVID-19 samples collected from the United States, Italy and Spain covered acute and convalescent phases. Sample material is recorded as cDNA or gDNA derived from T cells, B-cell-depleted T cells, or PBMCs.

The V gene end was trimmed by 6 bases and the J gene end by 6 bases; junction bases not matched to a gene: 11. CDR3 length: 16 amino acids. From germline, CDR1 is MDHEN and CDR2 SYDVKM. Original handling: Researchers report that nucleated cell counts were estimated from reference gene primer amplification. Data came from immunoSEQ multiplex PCR; TCRdb stores just in-frame clones and leaves some out. The V and J calls and the clone size are those of that table, but D and trimming were determined from the DNA. The table lists 50,000 to 65,000 clones, more than 75% of them singletons. This clone was detected only once.

The source is a man in his forties with active COVID-19. The sample was peripheral blood. The J gene is TRBJ2-7, the V gene TRBV28; the match to TRBD2 covers 13 bases. The CDR3 protein is CASSPFGLAGDGEQYF. The CDR3 DNA is TGTGCCAGCAGCCCCTTTGGACTAGCGGGAGACGGCGAGCAGTACTTC. The full variable domain, in which reference TRBV28 and TRBJ2-7 provide the parts outside the CDR3, is DVKVTQSSRYLVKRTGEKVFLECVQDMDHENMFWYRQDPGLGLRLIYFSYDVKMKEKGDIPEGYSVSREKKERFSLILESASTNQTSMYLCASSPFGLAGDGEQYFGPGTRLTVT.